The 3 T cell receptor beta chains below all came from one sample that was sequenced in a study of T-cell memory formation after mild COVID-19. MiXCR, run by TCRdb on the 5' RACE reads, gives a single entry per CDR3 protein. The repertoire includes more than 150,000 distinct CDR3 sequences, 20% to 25% of them detected once, and roughly 23% sits in the top ten. Sequencing was carried out using PBMCs or a T cell subset sorted from them (not recorded which). The receptors stem from an adult woman who had mild COVID-19 (a few samples of this study predate the infection). Cell type and time point are not known.

This clonotype was recorded a few times. The rearrangement uses TRBV3-1 and TRBJ2-2; maybe TRBD1 (5 bases). The germline V and J ends were trimmed by 0 bases and 0 bases, with 14 bases remaining between them. The CDR3 extends over 18 amino acids. The V gene's germline CDR1 is LGHDT and CDR2 YNNKEL (reference sequence). The CDR3 protein is CASSQETPGSANTGELFF. As DNA, the CDR3 is TGTGCCAGCAGCCAAGAGACTCCAGGGTCCGCGAACACCGGGGAGCTGTTTTTT.

This chain uses TRBV19 with TRBJ2-1; 7 nucleotides align to TRBD1. CDR1 and CDR2 from the germline V gene are LNHDA and SQIVND (reference sequence). J lost 3 bases, V lost 7 bases, and 3 bases had no gene match. The CDR3 has 13 amino acids. CDR3: CASKGQLYNEQFF. CDR3 nucleotides: TGTGCCAGTAAGGGACAGCTCTACAATGAGCAGTTCTTC.

This rearrangement joins TRBV9 to TRBJ2-2; D remains ambiguous. The V gene lost 0 bases and the J gene lost 6 bases, with 9 bases spanning the gap. There are 14 residues in the CDR3. The germline V gene has CDR1 SGDLS and CDR2 YYNGEE. In DNA form, the CDR3 reads TGTGCCAGCAGCGTAGAACTGTTGGCCGGGGAGCTGTTTTTT. Protein: CASSVELLAGELFF.